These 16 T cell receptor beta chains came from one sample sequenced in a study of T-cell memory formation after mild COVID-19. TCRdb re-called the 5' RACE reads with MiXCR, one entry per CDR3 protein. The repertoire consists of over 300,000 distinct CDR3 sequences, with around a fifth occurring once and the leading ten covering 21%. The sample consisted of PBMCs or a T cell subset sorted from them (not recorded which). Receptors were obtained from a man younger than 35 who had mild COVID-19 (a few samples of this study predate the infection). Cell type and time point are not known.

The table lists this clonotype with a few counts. CDR3 nucleotide sequence: TGTGCCAGCACCTCATTCACCGGGGAGCTGTTTTTT. Translation: CASTSFTGELFF. V and J are TRBV28 and TRBJ2-2; D is ambiguous. The CDR3 has 12 amino acids. Trimming removed 7 bases from V and 4 bases from J, with 7 bases in between. CDR1 is MDHEN and CDR2 is SYDVKM in the germline V gene. The whole variable domain, filled in from reference TRBV28 and TRBJ2-2, reads DVKVTQSSRYLVKRTGEKVFLECVQDMDHENMFWYRQDPGLGLRLIYFSYDVKMKEKGDIPEGYSVSREKKERFSLILESASTNQTSMYLCASTSFTGELFFGEGSRLTVL.

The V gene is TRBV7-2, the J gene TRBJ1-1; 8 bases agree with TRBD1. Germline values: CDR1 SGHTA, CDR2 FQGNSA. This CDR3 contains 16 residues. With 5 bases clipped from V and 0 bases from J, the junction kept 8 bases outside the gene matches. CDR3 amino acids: CASSPRTGLMNTEAFF. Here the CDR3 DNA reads TGTGCCAGCAGCCCAAGGACAGGGTTGATGAACACTGAAGCTTTCTTT.

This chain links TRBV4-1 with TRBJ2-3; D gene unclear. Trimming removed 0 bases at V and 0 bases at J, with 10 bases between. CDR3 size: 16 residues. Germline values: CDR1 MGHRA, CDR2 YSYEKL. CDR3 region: CASSQEWRPSTDTQYF. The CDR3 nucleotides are TGCGCCAGCAGCCAAGAGTGGCGGCCTAGCACAGATACGCAGTATTTT.

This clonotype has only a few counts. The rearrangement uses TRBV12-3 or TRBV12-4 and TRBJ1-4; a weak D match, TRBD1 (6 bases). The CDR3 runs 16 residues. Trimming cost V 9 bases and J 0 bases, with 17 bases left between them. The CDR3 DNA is TGTGCCAGTACCGAGGGGGGGACCGCAACTAATGAAAAACTGTTTTTT. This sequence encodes CASTEGGTATNEKLFF.

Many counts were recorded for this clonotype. CDR3 DNA: TGCGCCAGCAGCTTGGCCCAGGGACTAGGAGAGACCCAGTACTTC. It yields the protein CASSLAQGLGETQYF. This chain uses TRBV5-1 with TRBJ2-5, with 8 bases aligning to TRBD2. Germline CDR1 is SGHRS and CDR2 is YFSETQ. V shed 0 bases, J shed 4 bases, and the junction held 5 bases outside the gene matches. The CDR3 contains 15 residues. The complete variable domain, with remaining parts taken from reference TRBV5-1 and TRBJ2-5, reads KAGVTQTPRYLIKTRGQQVTLSCSPISGHRSVSWYQQTPGQGLQFLFEYFSETQRNKGNFPGRFSGRQFSNSRSEMNVSTLELGDSALYLCASSLAQGLGETQYFGPGTRLLVL.

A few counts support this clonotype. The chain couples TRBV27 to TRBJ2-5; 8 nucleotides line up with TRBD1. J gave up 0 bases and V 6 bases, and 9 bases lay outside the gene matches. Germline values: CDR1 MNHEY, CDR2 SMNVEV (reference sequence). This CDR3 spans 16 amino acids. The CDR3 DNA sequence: TGTGCCAGCAGACCATATTGGGGACAGGACCAAGAGACCCAGTACTTC. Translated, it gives CASRPYWGQDQETQYF.

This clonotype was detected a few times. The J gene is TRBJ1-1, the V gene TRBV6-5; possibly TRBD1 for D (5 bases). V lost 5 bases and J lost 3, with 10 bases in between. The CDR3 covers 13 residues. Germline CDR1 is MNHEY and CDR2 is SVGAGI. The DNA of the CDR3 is TGTGCCAGCAGTGGCGACAGACACACTGAAGCTTTCTTT. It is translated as CASSGDRHTEAFF.

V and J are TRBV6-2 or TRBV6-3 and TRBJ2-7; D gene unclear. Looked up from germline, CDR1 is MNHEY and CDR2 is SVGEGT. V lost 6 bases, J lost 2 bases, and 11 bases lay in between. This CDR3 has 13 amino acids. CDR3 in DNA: TGTGCCAGCAGAGCGAAGGGCGCCTACGAGCAGTACTTC. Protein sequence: CASRAKGAYEQYF.

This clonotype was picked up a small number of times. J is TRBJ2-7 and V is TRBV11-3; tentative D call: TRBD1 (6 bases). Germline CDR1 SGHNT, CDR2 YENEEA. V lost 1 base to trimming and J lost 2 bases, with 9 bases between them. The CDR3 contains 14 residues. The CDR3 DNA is TGTGCCAGCAGCTTAGGTCCAGGGGCCTACGAGCAGTACTTC. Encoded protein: CASSLGPGAYEQYF.

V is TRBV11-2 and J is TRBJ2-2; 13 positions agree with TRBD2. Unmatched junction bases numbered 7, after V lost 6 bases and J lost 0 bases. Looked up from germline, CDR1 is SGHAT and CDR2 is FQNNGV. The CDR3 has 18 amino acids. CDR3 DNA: TGTGCCAGCAGAAGGACTAGCGGGGGTTTGGCGAACACCGGGGAGCTGTTTTTT. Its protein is CASRRTSGGLANTGELFF.

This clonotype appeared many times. CDR3 in amino acids: CASSSSGYTEAFF. CDR3 nucleotide sequence: TGCGCCAGCAGCTCCTCGGGGTACACTGAAGCTTTCTTT. The chain recombines TRBV5-1 with TRBJ1-1; D is undetermined. The germline V gene has CDR1 SGHRS and CDR2 YFSETQ. V lost 3 bases and J 3 bases, leaving 9 bases between the germline ends. The CDR3 sequence is 13 residues long.

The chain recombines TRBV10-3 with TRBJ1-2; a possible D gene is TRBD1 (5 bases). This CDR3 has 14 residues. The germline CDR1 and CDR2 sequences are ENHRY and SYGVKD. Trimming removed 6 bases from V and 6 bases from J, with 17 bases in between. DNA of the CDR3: TGTGCCATCAGCCCCGGACACATTATTCATGGCTACACCTTC. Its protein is CAISPGHIIHGYTF.

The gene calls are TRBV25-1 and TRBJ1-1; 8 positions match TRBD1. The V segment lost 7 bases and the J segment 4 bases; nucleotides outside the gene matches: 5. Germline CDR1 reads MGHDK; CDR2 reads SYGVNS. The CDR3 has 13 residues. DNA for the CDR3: TGTGCCAGCATTAACAGGGGGTTCACTGAAGCTTTCTTT. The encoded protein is CASINRGFTEAFF.

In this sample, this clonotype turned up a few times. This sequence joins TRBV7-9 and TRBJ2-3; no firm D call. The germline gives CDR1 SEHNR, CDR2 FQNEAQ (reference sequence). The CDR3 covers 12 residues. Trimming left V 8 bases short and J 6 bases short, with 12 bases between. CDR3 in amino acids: CASFDNLDTQYF. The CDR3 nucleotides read TGTGCCAGCTTCGACAACCTCGATACGCAGTATTTT.

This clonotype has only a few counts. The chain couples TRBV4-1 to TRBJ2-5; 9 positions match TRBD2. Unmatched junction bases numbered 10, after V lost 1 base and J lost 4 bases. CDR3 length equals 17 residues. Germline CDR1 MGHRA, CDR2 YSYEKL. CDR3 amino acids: CASSQVAGVEEGETQYF. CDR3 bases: TGCGCCAGCAGCCAAGTAGCGGGGGTGGAGGAAGGAGAGACCCAGTACTTC.

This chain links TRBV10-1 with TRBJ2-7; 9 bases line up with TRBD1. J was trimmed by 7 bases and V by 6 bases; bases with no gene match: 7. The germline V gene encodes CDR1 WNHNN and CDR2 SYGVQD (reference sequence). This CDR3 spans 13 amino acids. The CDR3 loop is CASSRDRVGEQYF. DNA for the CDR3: TGCGCCAGCAGCCGGGACAGGGTGGGGGAGCAGTACTTC.